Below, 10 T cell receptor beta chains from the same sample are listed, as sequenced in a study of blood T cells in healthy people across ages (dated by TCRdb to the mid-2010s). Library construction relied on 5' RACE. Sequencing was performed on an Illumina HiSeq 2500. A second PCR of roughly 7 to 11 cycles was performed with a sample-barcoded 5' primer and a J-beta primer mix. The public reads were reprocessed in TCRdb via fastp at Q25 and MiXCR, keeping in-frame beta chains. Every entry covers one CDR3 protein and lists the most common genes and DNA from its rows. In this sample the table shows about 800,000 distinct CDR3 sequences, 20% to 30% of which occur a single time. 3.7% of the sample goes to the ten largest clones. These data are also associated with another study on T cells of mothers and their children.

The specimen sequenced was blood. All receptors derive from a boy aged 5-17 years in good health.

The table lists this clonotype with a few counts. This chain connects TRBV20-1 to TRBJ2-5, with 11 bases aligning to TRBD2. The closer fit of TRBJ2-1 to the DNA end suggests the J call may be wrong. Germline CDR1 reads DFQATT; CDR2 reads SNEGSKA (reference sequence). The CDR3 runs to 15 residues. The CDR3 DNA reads TGCAGTGCCACTGAGGGACTAGCGGCCTACAATGAGCAGTTCTTC. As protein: CSATEGLAAYNEQFF.

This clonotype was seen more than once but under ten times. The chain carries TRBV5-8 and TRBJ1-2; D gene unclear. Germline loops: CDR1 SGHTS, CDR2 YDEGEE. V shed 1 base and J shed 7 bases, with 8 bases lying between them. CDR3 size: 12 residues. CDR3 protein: CASSLLGFGYTF. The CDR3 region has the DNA TGTGCCAGCAGCTTGTTAGGGTTTGGCTACACCTTC.

CDR3 sequence reads: CASTPAGGYGYTF. The CDR3 region has the DNA TGTGCCAGCACCCCTGCAGGGGGCTATGGCTACACCTTC. This rearrangement joins TRBV12-3 or TRBV12-4 to TRBJ1-2; TRBD1 matches at 7 bases. The CDR3 spans 13 residues. The ends lost 7 bases at V and 4 bases at J; junction bases unmatched: 6.

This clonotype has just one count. The CDR3 protein is CASRPLAGGTDTQYF. The DNA for the CDR3 is TGTGCCAGCAGACCTCTAGCGGGTGGCACAGATACGCAGTATTTT. V is TRBV6-5 and J is TRBJ2-3; 8 bases are shared with TRBD2. Germline V gene sequence: CDR1 MNHEY, CDR2 SVGAGI. The length of the CDR3 is 15 residues. The ends lost 6 bases at V and 1 base at J; junction bases unmatched: 6.

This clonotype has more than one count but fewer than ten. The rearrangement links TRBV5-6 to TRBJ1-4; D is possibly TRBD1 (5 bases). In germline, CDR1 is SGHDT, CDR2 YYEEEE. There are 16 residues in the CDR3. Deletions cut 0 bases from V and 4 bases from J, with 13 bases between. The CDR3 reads CASSLGPGTGNEKLFF. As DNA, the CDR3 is TGTGCCAGCAGCTTGGGGCCGGGGACGGGTAATGAAAAACTGTTTTTT.

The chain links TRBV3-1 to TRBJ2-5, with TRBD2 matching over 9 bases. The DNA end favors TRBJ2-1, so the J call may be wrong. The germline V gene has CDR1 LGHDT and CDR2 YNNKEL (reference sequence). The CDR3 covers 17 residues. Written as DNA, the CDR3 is TGTGCCAGCAGCCCGTCTATAGCGGGAGTGGCCCACAATGAGCAGTTCTTC. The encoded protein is CASSPSIAGVAHNEQFF.

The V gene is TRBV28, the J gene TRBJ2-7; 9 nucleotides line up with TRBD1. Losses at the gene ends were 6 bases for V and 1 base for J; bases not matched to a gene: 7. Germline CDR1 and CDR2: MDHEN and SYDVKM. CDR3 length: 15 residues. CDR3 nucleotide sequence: TGTGCCAGCAGGCTGAGACAGGGGGGATCCTACGAGCAGTACTTC. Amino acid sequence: CASRLRQGGSYEQYF. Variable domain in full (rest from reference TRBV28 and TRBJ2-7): DVKVTQSSRYLVKRTGEKVFLECVQDMDHENMFWYRQDPGLGLRLIYFSYDVKMKEKGDIPEGYSVSREKKERFSLILESASTNQTSMYLCASRLRQGGSYEQYFGPGTRLTVT.

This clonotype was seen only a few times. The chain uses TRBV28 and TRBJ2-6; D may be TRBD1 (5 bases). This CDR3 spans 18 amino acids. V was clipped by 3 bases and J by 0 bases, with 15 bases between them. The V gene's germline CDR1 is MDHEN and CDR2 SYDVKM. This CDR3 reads CASSFRTFLFSGANVLTF. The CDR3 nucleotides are TGTGCCAGCAGTTTTCGGACATTCCTATTCTCTGGGGCCAACGTCCTGACTTTC. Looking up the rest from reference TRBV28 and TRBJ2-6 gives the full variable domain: DVKVTQSSRYLVKRTGEKVFLECVQDMDHENMFWYRQDPGLGLRLIYFSYDVKMKEKGDIPEGYSVSREKKERFSLILESASTNQTSMYLCASSFRTFLFSGANVLTFGAGSRLTVL.

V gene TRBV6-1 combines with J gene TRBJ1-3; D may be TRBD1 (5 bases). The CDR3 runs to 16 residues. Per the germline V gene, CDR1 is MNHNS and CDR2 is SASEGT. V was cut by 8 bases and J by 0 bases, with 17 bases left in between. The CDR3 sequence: CASGLDRGSSGNTIYF. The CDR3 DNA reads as TGTGCCAGCGGCTTAGACCGGGGGAGCTCTGGAAACACCATATATTTT.

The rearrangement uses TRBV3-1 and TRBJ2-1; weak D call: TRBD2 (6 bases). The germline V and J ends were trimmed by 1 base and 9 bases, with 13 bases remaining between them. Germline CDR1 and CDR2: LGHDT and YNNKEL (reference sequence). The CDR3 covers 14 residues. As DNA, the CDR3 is TGTGCCAGCAGCCAAGCGGCGGGGAACGGTGAGCAGTTCTTC. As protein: CASSQAAGNGEQFF.